This T cell receptor beta chain stems from a study of T cell repertoires in cytomegalovirus infection. At the level of the study: Selected CMV epitopes included recently identified HLA-C-restricted ones as well as well-studied HLA-B-restricted ones. Indicated by public TCR beta signatures were CMV infection and matching HLA type.

In this sample, this clonotype turned up a few times. Its antigen is as yet unknown. TCRdb recomputed calls from the reads with MiXCR, one row per CDR3 protein. The table includes 450,000 to 650,000 distinct CDR3 sequences, about 39% detected once. Germline values: CDR1 SGHTA, CDR2 FQGNSA. The length of the CDR3 is 15 residues. V lost 7 bases to trimming and J lost 2 bases, with 12 bases between them. Overall study results and limits: The ex vivo response showed dominance by HLA-C-restricted CMV-specific TCR beta clonotypes. Summed public TCR beta family frequency identified CMV carriers bearing the relevant HLA.

Source: cultured PBMCs, taken from culture after CMV antigen stimulation. The chain links TRBV7-2 to TRBJ2-6, with D possibly matching TRBD1 (6 bases). This receptor was taken from a human donor in good health (CMV status not recorded). Some clones in this sample may be carry-over from other donors' samples. This CDR3 reads CASTLGGAGANVLTF. Here the CDR3 DNA reads TGTGCCAGCACTCTAGGGGGAGCTGGGGCCAACGTCCTGACTTTC.